This record covers a single TCR beta chain. Its specific antigen is unknown. No much larger clone is present one base from it, and per-base qualities are unavailable. Data came from an Illumina HiSeq 1500. The public reads were quality trimmed at Q25 with fastp and then assembled into clones with MiXCR by TCRdb, keeping productive beta chains. Each entry is one CDR3 protein sequence, shown with its most common DNA and genes. Present in this sample are 200,000 to 250,000 distinct CDR3 sequences, 6.5% of which were seen just once. The ten largest clones take up about 6% of the sample. At the junction V is shortened by 6 bases and J by 0 bases, with 17 bases in between. CDR1 and CDR2, per the germline V gene (reference sequence), are DFQATT and SNEGSKA. From the cysteine up to the phenylalanine, the CDR3 has a length of 16 residues. The CDR3 DNA has 48 bases and is translated from base 1. This sample is drawn from a study of T cell repertoires in cytomegalovirus infection (dated by TCRdb to about 2019). Study-wide context: Donor HLA type was relevant to the analysis, as public TCR beta signatures indicated carriage of CMV infection together with the matching HLA type. Summary of the overall study and its limitations: Carriers of CMV infection plus the relevant HLA type were discriminated by the cumulative frequency of public TCR beta family members in the study cohort and in an independent approximately 360-donor cohort. The ex vivo response was dominated by HLA-C-restricted CMV-specific TCR beta clonotypes, which also provided the single most frequent clonotype in two of eight donors.

This chain is built from TRBV20-1 and TRBJ2-2; the D gene may be TRBD1 or TRBD2, since each aligns over 6 bases. The sequenced material came from PBMCs. This clonotype was obtained from a human donor in good health (CMV status not recorded). Some clones in this sample may be carry-over from other donors' samples. The CDR3 corresponds to CSARIRGATNTGELFF. The DNA sequence is TGCAGTGCCAGAATTAGGGGGGCCACGAACACCGGGGAGCTGTTTTTT.